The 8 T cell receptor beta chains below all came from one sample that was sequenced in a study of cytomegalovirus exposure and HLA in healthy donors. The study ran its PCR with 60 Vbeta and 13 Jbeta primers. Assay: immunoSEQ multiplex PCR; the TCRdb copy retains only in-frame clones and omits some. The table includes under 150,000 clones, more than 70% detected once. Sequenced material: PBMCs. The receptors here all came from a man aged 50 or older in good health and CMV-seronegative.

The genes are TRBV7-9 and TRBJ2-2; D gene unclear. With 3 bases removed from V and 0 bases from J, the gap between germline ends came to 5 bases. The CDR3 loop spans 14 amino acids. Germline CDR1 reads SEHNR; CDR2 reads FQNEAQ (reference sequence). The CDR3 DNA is TGTGCCAGCAGCTTTACAGCGAACACCGGGGAGCTGTTTTTT. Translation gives CASSFTANTGELFF. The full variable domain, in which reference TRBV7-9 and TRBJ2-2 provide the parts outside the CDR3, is DTGVSQNPRHKITKRGQNVTFRCDPISEHNRLYWYRQTLGQGPEFLTYFQNEAQLEKSRLLSDRFSAERPKGSFSTLEIQRTEQGDSAMYLCASSFTANTGELFFGEGSRLTVL.

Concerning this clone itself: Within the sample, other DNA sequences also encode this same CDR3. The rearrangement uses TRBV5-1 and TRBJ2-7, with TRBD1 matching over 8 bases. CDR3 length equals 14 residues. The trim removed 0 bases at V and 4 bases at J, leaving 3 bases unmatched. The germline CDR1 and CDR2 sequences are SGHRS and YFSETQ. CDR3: CASSLAQGAYEQYF. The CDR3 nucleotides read TGCGCCAGCAGCTTGGCCCAGGGGGCTTACGAGCAGTACTTC.

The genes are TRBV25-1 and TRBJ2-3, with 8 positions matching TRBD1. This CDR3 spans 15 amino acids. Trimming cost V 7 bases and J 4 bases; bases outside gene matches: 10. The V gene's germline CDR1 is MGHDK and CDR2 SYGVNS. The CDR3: CASTEDRASADTQYF. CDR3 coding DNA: TGTGCCAGCACTGAGGACAGGGCTAGCGCAGATACGCAGTATTTT.

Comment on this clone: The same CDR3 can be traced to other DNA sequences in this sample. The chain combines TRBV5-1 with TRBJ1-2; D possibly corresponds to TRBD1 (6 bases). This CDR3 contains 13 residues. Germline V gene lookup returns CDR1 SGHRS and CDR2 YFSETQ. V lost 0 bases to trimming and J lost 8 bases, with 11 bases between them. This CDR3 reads CASSLGGGEGYTF. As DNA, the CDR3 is TGCGCCAGCAGCTTGGGGGGGGGCGAAGGCTACACCTTC.

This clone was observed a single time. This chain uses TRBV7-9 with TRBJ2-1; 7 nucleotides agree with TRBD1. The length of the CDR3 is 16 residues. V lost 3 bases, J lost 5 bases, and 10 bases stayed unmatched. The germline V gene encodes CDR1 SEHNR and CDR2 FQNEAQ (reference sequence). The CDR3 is CASSFSGTVRHNEQFF. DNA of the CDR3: TGTGCCAGCAGCTTTTCCGGGACAGTGCGACACAATGAGCAGTTCTTC.

As DNA, the CDR3 is TGTGCCAGCAGCCAAGCTTATGGCAGAGGGAACACCGGGGAGCTGTTTTTT. Protein product: CASSQAYGRGNTGELFF. The chain uses TRBV4-2 and TRBJ2-2; the D is unclear. CDR3 length equals 17 residues. The ends were cut back, 1 base at V and 1 base at J, with 13 bases in the middle. Germline V gives CDR1 LGHNA, CDR2 YNFKEQ.

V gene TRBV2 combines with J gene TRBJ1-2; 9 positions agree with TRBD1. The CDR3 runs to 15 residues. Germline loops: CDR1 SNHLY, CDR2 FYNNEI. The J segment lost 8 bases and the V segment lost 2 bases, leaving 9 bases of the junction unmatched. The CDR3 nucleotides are TGTGCCAGCAGTGAAATCGGACAGGGGTTGTTGGGCTACACCTTC. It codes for CASSEIGQGLLGYTF.

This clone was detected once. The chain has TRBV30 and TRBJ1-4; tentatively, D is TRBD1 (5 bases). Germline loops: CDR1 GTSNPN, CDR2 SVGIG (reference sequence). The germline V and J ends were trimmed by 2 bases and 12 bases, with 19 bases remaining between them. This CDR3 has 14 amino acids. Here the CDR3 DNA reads TGTGCCTGGAGTTTAGCGGTAGGGCGGGGGGAACTGTTTTTT. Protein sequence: CAWSLAVGRGELFF. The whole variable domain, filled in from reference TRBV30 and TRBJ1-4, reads SQTIHQWPATLVQPVGSPLSLECTVEGTSNPNLYWYRQAAGRGLQLLFYSVGIGQISSEVPQNLSASRPQDRQFILSSKKLLLSDSGFYLCAWSLAVGRGELFFGSGTQLSVL.